Sequencing of this TCR beta chain was carried out in a study of blood T cell repertoires in COVID-19. Study details: Acute and convalescent COVID-19 samples came from the United States, Italy and Spain. The cDNA or gDNA used as material had been derived from T cells, B-cell-depleted T cells, or PBMCs.

Method: immunoSEQ multiplex PCR; TCRdb's copy keeps in-frame clones and lacks some. The data show 330,000 or so clones, 87% seen once. The ends were cut back, 5 bases at V and 0 bases at J, with 20 bases in the middle. This CDR3 spans 19 amino acids. CDR1 is MNHEY, CDR2 SMNVEV, per germline (reference sequence). The J gene is TRBJ2-6, the V gene TRBV27; D is possibly TRBD2 (6 bases). This sequence originates from a man between 25 and 39 years old with COVID-19, enrolled during active disease. The specimen sequenced was peripheral blood. CDR3 region: CASSTRVAQGLSGANVLTF. CDR3 sequence (DNA): TGTGCCAGCAGTACCCGAGTTGCCCAGGGACTCTCTGGGGCCAACGTCCTGACTTTC.